The 21 T cell receptor beta chains given below trace back to one sample, sequenced in a study of tumor-infiltrating lymphocytes in primary liver carcinoma. From around 500 ng total RNA, TCR beta cDNA was generated with a primer in the constant region. Amplification in three nested multiplex PCR rounds with slightly modified ARM-PCR gave rise to TCR beta libraries. Use of TRBV1-TRBV30 forward primers with a C-beta reverse primer characterized the first two PCR rounds, which lasted about 9 cycles each. Using its own MiXCR run on the multiplex PCR reads, TCRdb lists one record per CDR3 protein. The sample includes about 64,000 distinct CDR3 sequences, 71% seen only once; the top ten take less than 45%. Bulk tissue was left unsorted, and RNA and DNA were co-extracted from 20-30 mg of it. Sequencing was done on a sample of liver tumor tissue from sampling region 4. Subset reported: tumor region T4, right-lateral pole. The receptors were sampled from a man aged 40-50 years with primary liver carcinoma and hepatitis B virus infection.

The J gene is TRBJ1-2, the V gene TRBV5-5; weak D call: TRBD1 (5 bases). Germline V gene data show CDR1 as SGHKS and CDR2 as YYEKEE (reference sequence). CDR3 length: 16 amino acids. The CDR3 nucleotides read TGTACTAGCAGCCTAATGGTGGACAAAGCTAACTATGGCTACACCTTC. Translation: CTSSLMVDKANYGYTF.

The V call is TRBV5-1, the J call TRBJ2-7, with TRBD1 matching 8 bases. V lost 2 bases to trimming and J lost 6 bases; unmatched junction nucleotides: 10. The CDR3 totals 15 residues. Germline loops: CDR1 SGHRS, CDR2 YFSETQ. CDR3 nucleotide sequence: TGCGCCAGCAGCTTTACAGGGGGGTTTCAGGCCGAGCAGTACTTC. As protein: CASSFTGGFQAEQYF.

Worth noting for this clonotype: A read error may produce the germline difference seen at one junction end. This chain connects TRBV4-1 to TRBJ2-3; TRBD1 might be the D (6 bases). CDR3 length equals 14 residues. The germline gives CDR1 MGHRA, CDR2 YSYEKL. CDR3 DNA sequence: TGCGCCAGCAACCAAGACTCGATGGGGGCTACGCAGTATTTT. Its translation is CASNQDSMGATQYF.

This clonotype was seen once. A read error is likely, as this CDR3 ends without the conserved phenylalanine or tryptophan. The chain recombines TRBV10-3 with TRBJ2-1; TRBD1 agrees at 12 bases. Germline CDR1 is ENHRY and CDR2 is SYGVKD. CDR3 length equals 14 residues. CDR3 residues: CVIRPGQGADEQFL. The CDR3 nucleotides are TGTGTCATCAGACCGGGACAGGGGGCAGATGAGCAGTTCCTC.

This clonotype came up a few times. The chain links TRBV27 to TRBJ1-1; possibly TRBD1 for D (5 bases). Trimming removed 5 bases at V and 1 base at J, with 14 bases between. The germline CDR1 and CDR2 sequences are MNHEY and SMNVEV (reference sequence). The CDR3 length is 15 residues. CDR3 residues: CASSIFGGANTEAFF. The CDR3 region has the DNA TGTGCCAGCAGTATCTTCGGAGGGGCGAACACTGAAGCTTTCTTT.

Of note for this clonotype: Because it lacks the conserved phenylalanine or tryptophan at the end, this CDR3 is likely a read error. V gene TRBV6-5 combines with J gene TRBJ2-1; TRBD1 agrees at 9 bases. This CDR3 contains 15 residues. J lost 10 bases, V lost 2 bases, and 9 bases had no gene match. In germline, CDR1 is MNHEY, CDR2 SVGAGI. CDR3 DNA: TGTGCCAGCAGTTACCGTCCCGGGACAGGGTTGGAGCAGTTCGTT. Amino acid sequence: CASSYRPGTGLEQFV.

This chain uses TRBV15 with TRBJ2-1; D may be TRBD1 or TRBD2 (5 bases each). There are 15 residues in the CDR3. V lost 0 bases to trimming and J lost 8 bases, with 14 bases between them. From germline, CDR1 is LNHNV and CDR2 YYDKDF (reference sequence). The CDR3: CATSRDRAGVDEQFF. The CDR3, as DNA: TGTGCCACCAGCAGAGACAGGGCCGGGGTCGATGAGCAGTTCTTC.

Ten or more counts support this clonotype. The chain carries TRBV5-1 and TRBJ2-2; D is uncertain. The CDR3 totals 15 residues. CDR1 and CDR2 from the germline V gene are SGHRS and YFSETQ. V gave up 3 bases and J gave up 2 bases, with 11 bases separating them. The CDR3 region is CASSSPLRNTGELFF. The CDR3 DNA is TGCGCCAGCAGCTCGCCTTTGCGAAACACCGGGGAGCTGTTTTTT.

To note about this clonotype: The junction shows a germline mismatch at one end, possibly a read error. The rearrangement uses TRBV5-4 and TRBJ2-3, with D hard to call. Per germline, CDR1 SGHNT and CDR2 YYREEE (reference sequence). The CDR3 has 11 residues. For the CDR3, the DNA is TGTACCAGCAGCCAGAACGAAAGCACAGATTTT. Its translation: CTSSQNESTDF.

To note about this clonotype: A much larger clone sits a single nucleotide away, making a read error possible. The CDR3 does not end in the conserved phenylalanine or tryptophan, so this is likely a read error. This sequence joins TRBV11-2 and TRBJ1-1; D unresolved. Germline CDR1 is SGHAT and CDR2 is FQNNGV. V gave up 2 bases and J gave up 1 base, with 5 bases separating them. The CDR3 spans 13 residues. The CDR3 DNA reads TGTGCCAGCAGCTTACGGGGGAACACTGAAGCTTTCCTT. It is translated as CASSLRGNTEAFL.

In regard to this clonotype: A read error may be the cause here, since a much bigger clone is one base away. V gene TRBV5-1 combines with J gene TRBJ2-3; D is unclear. The CDR3 sequence is 14 residues long. Germline-derived CDR1 and CDR2 are SGHRS and YFSETQ. For the CDR3, the DNA is TGCGCCATCAGCTCCAACAATCTCCCAGATACGCAGTATTTT. Protein: CAISSNNLPDTQYF.

This chain links TRBV29-1 with TRBJ2-1; D perhaps matches TRBD1 (7 bases). The CDR3 is 12 residues long. Germline V CDR1 and CDR2: SQVTM, ANQGSEA. The V end was cut by 7 bases, the J end by 10 bases, with 17 bases between. The CDR3 DNA follows: TGCAGCGCCCGCCCAGGGGGGTGGGAGCAGTTCTTC. It yields the protein CSARPGGWEQFF.

CDR3 in amino acids: CAISKEALQAYSPLHF. Here the CDR3 DNA reads TGTGCAATCAGCAAGGAGGCGCTGCAGGCCTATTCACCCCTCCACTTT. The J gene is TRBJ1-6, the V gene TRBV6-1; unclear D gene. The CDR3 runs 16 residues. The germline CDR1 and CDR2 sequences are MNHNS and SASEGT.

About this clonotype itself: A much larger clone is a single base away; this may be a read error. The genes are TRBV30 and TRBJ1-1; D is unclear. V was shortened by 3 bases and J by 7 bases, with 9 bases between the two germline ends. The germline CDR1 and CDR2 sequences are GTSNPN and SVGIG (reference sequence). This CDR3 region has 11 residues. The CDR3 region is CAWRWKLEAFF. CDR3 DNA: TGTGCCTGGAGATGGAAGCTTGAAGCTTTCTTT.

This rearrangement joins TRBV11-1 to TRBJ1-1; D is uncertain. The length of the CDR3 is 13 residues. V lost 4 bases and J 3 bases, leaving 9 bases between the germline ends. The germline V gene has CDR1 SGHAT and CDR2 FQDESV (reference sequence). Written as DNA, the CDR3 is TGTGCCAGCAGCTACCAGGTGTACACTGAAGCTTTCTTT. Its protein is CASSYQVYTEAFF. The whole variable domain, filled in from reference TRBV11-1 and TRBJ1-1, reads EAEVAQSPRYKITEKSQAVAFWCDPISGHATLYWYRQILGQGPELLVQFQDESVVDDSQLPKDRFSAERLKGVDSTLKIQPAELGDSAMYLCASSYQVYTEAFFGQGTRLTVV.

Concerning this clonotype: One base away lies a much larger clone, so this may be a sequencing read error. V gene TRBV28 combines with J gene TRBJ1-3; TRBD1 agrees at 8 bases. The V gene's germline CDR1 is MDHEN and CDR2 SYDVKM. CDR3 length: 16 residues. This CDR3 is CASSSGQGASVNTIYF. DNA for the CDR3: TGTGCCAGCAGTTCTGGACAGGGCGCCTCTGTAAACACCATATATTTT. Combining the CDR3 with reference TRBV28 and TRBJ1-3 gives the whole variable domain DVKVTQSSRYLVKRTGEKVFLECVQDMDHENMFWYRQDPGLGLRLIYFSYDVKMKEKGDIPEGYSVSREKKERFSLILESASTNQTSMYLCASSSGQGASVNTIYFGEGSWLTVV.

A few counts support this clonotype. The chain uses TRBV19 and TRBJ2-2, with D maybe TRBD1 (6 bases). Trimming pared 7 bases from V and 1 base from J, leaving 7 bases between. This CDR3 comprises 13 residues. Per the germline V gene, CDR1 is LNHDA and CDR2 is SQIVND (reference sequence). In nucleotides, the CDR3 is TGTGCCAGTACGGACAGGAACACCGGGGAGCTGTTTTTT. Protein product: CASTDRNTGELFF.

As regards this clonotype: Lacking the conserved final phenylalanine or tryptophan, this CDR3 likely reflects a read error. The V gene is TRBV11-2, the J gene TRBJ2-1, with a possible D match to TRBD2 (6 bases). V lost 5 bases and J 9 bases, leaving 20 bases between the germline ends. The CDR3 has 15 amino acids. Germline CDR1 reads SGHAT; CDR2 reads FQNNGV. The CDR3 DNA sequence: TGTGCCAGCAGCCACCAGCAGGAGGGATTGGGTGAGCAGTTCTCC. Protein: CASSHQQEGLGEQFS.

Remarks on this clonotype: This may stem from a read error, because a much larger clone lies one nucleotide away. The chain combines TRBV28 with TRBJ1-2; 7 nucleotides line up with TRBD1. Germline-derived CDR1 and CDR2 are MDHEN and SYDVKM. The CDR3 has 14 amino acids. This chain's CDR3 is CASSRGQADYDYTF. DNA for the CDR3: TGTGCCAGCAGCCGCGGACAGGCCGACTATGACTACACCTTC.

Worth noting for this clonotype: An end of the junction differs from the germline gene, which may be a read error. The gene calls are TRBV5-5 and TRBJ2-3; D gene unclear. Germline V gene sequence: CDR1 SGHKS, CDR2 YYEKEE (reference sequence). The CDR3 has 16 residues. CDR3 in DNA: TGTGCCAGCAGCTCCCCTGACGGGTCGAGCACAAATACACAGTGTTTT. Translated, it gives CASSSPDGSSTNTQCF. Based on the CDR3 plus reference TRBV5-5 and TRBJ2-3, the full variable domain is DAGVTQSPTHLIKTRGQQVTLRCSPISGHKSVSWYQQVLGQGPQFIFQYYEKEERGRGNFPDRFSARQFPNYSSELNVNALLLGDSALYLCASSSPDGSSTNTQCFGPGTRLTVL.

This clonotype was detected many times. Given a much more abundant clone one base away, this may be a read error. The V and J genes are TRBV11-1 and TRBJ2-1; D could derive from TRBD1 or TRBD2 (5 bases each). CDR1 SGHAT and CDR2 FQDESV come from the germline V gene (reference sequence). There are 15 residues in the CDR3. Trimming took off 7 bases at V and 5 bases at J, with 18 bases between the two ends. This CDR3 reads CASNFQGPLDNEQFF. The CDR3 DNA follows: TGTGCCAGCAACTTCCAGGGACCGCTGGACAATGAGCAGTTCTTC.